Following are 11 T cell receptor beta chains from one sample sequenced in a study of OX40 agonist ivuxolimab in advanced cancers. The table came from immunoSEQ multiplex PCR; TCRdb's copy has only in-frame clones and leaves some out. The table lists about 45,000 clones, about 89% of them singletons. Sequencing used CD4+ or CD8+ T cells sorted from blood, obtained in a trial of the OX40 agonist ivuxolimab. Receptors originate from an adult with an advanced solid tumor such as melanoma, head and neck, liver or kidney cancer.

The gene calls are TRBV9 and TRBJ2-7, with TRBD1 matching over 7 bases. V trimming: 3 bases; J trimming: 2 bases; junction bases outside the gene matches: 8. CDR1 is SGDLS, CDR2 YYNGEE, per germline. The CDR3 covers 15 residues. CDR3 region: CASSASGTVPYEQYF. In nucleotides, the CDR3 is TGTGCCAGCAGCGCCTCCGGGACAGTTCCCTACGAGCAGTACTTC.

The J gene is TRBJ1-1, the V gene TRBV2; D gene uncertain. Germline V lookup: CDR1 SNHLY, CDR2 FYNNEI. The ends were cut back, 10 bases at V and 3 bases at J, with 15 bases in the middle. CDR3 size: 13 residues. The CDR3 coding sequence is TGTGCCACTAACGAACCCGATCACACTGAAGCTTTCTTT. This codes for CATNEPDHTEAFF. The full variable domain, its missing parts supplied by reference TRBV2 and TRBJ1-1, is EPEVTQTPSHQVTQMGQEVILRCVPISNHLYFYWYRQILGQKVEFLVSFYNNEISEKSEIFDDQFSVERPDGSNFTLKIRSTKLEDSAMYFCATNEPDHTEAFFGQGTRLTVV.

This chain uses TRBV6-5 with TRBJ1-5, with D uncertain. Germline V CDR1 and CDR2: MNHEY, SVGAGI. V gave up 4 bases and J gave up 4 bases, with 14 bases separating them. The CDR3 covers 15 residues. CDR3 region: CASSSPGELNQPQHF. The CDR3 nucleotides are TGTGCCAGCAGTTCCCCCGGGGAGCTAAATCAGCCCCAGCATTTT.

The rearrangement links TRBV6-5 to TRBJ1-1; the match to TRBD1 covers 11 bases. The CDR3 extends over 14 amino acids. V shed 4 bases and J 4 bases; nucleotides not matched to a gene: 2. CDR1 and CDR2 from the germline V gene are MNHEY and SVGAGI. The CDR3 DNA is TGTGCCAGCAGTTTGGGACAGGGGGTCACTGAAGCTTTCTTT. Amino acid sequence: CASSLGQGVTEAFF.

This chain connects TRBV30 to TRBJ2-7; TRBD2 is a possible D gene (5 bases). The CDR3 is 13 residues long. Between the trimmed V and J ends, which lost 2 bases and 0 bases, there was a span of 8 bases. Germline lookup yields CDR1 GTSNPN and CDR2 SVGIG (reference sequence). CDR3 sequence: CAWSLDYSYEQYF. CDR3 coding DNA: TGTGCCTGGAGTCTTGACTACTCCTACGAGCAGTACTTC.

This sequence joins TRBV7-9 and TRBJ1-2; D perhaps matches TRBD1 (5 bases). The ends were cut back, 3 bases at V and 8 bases at J, with 13 bases in the middle. The CDR3 is 13 residues long. In germline, CDR1 is SEHNR, CDR2 FQNEAQ (reference sequence). The CDR3 loop is CASSFAGGLGYTF. In DNA form, the CDR3 reads TGTGCCAGCAGCTTTGCCGGGGGGTTAGGCTACACCTTC.

The chain combines TRBV5-4 with TRBJ2-7; 11 bases align to TRBD1. The CDR3 consists of 17 residues. CDR1 is SGHNT, CDR2 YYREEE, per germline (reference sequence). With 4 bases clipped from V and 1 base from J, the junction kept 10 bases outside the gene matches. The CDR3 reads CASSRSGTGGSSYEQYF. The DNA of the CDR3 is TGTGCCAGCAGCCGATCCGGGACAGGGGGAAGTTCCTACGAGCAGTACTTC.

The chain employs TRBV30 and TRBJ1-6, with TRBD1 as a possible D gene (6 bases). Trimming removed 8 bases at V and 0 bases at J, with 11 bases between. This CDR3 spans 14 amino acids. Germline CDR1 reads GTSNPN; CDR2 reads SVGIG (reference sequence). The CDR3 nucleotides read TGTGCCAGCAGGGGTAGCTCCTATAATTCACCCCTCCACTTT. Its protein product is CASRGSSYNSPLHF.

The chain joins TRBV27 to TRBJ2-2; D perhaps matches TRBD1 (6 bases). CDR3 length: 16 amino acids. The ends were cut back, 4 bases at V and 0 bases at J, with 12 bases in the middle. CDR1 and CDR2 from the germline V gene are MNHEY and SMNVEV (reference sequence). The CDR3 protein is CASSSPGTTNTGELFF. The DNA for the CDR3 is TGTGCCAGCAGTTCCCCCGGGACAACGAACACCGGGGAGCTGTTTTTT.

Only one count was recorded for this clone. This sequence joins TRBV11-3 and TRBJ2-7; D is undetermined. This CDR3 comprises 15 residues. V lost 5 bases to trimming and J lost 2 bases, with 16 bases between them. Germline assignment: CDR1 SGHNT and CDR2 YENEEA. CDR3 in DNA: TGTGCCAGCAGCCCACGCGGCGGTAAAACCTACGAGCAGTACTTC. Translating gives CASSPRGGKTYEQYF.

The chain couples TRBV4-1 to TRBJ2-5; no reliable D call. The CDR3 length is 14 residues. Germline CDR1 reads MGHRA; CDR2 reads YSYEKL. V was cut by 4 bases and J by 1 base, with 10 bases left in between. CDR3 residues: CASSPGPRQETQYF. The CDR3 nucleotides read TGCGCCAGCAGCCCAGGACCACGCCAAGAGACCCAGTACTTC.